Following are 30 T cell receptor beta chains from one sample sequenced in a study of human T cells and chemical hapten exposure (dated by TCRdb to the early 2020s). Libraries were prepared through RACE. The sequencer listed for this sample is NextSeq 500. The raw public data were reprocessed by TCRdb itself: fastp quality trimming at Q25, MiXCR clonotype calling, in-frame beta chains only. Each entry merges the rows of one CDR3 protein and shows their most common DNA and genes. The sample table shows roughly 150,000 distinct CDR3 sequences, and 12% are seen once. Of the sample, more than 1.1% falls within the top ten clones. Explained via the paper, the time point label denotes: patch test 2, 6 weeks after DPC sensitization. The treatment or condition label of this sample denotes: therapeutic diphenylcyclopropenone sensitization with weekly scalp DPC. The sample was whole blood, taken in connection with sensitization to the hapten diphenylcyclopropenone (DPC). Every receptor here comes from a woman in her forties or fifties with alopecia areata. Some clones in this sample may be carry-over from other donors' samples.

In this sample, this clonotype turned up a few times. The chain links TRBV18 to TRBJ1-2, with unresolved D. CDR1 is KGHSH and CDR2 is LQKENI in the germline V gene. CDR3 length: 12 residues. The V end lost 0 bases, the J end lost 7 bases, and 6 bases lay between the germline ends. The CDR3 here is CASSPPGFGYTF. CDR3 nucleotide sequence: TGTGCCAGCTCACCACCAGGGTTTGGCTACACCTTC.

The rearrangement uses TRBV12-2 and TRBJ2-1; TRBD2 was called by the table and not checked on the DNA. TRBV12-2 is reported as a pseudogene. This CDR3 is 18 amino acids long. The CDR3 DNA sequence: TGTGCAAGTCGCTCTGATCCCCCGAAGCGGGCATTGTACAATGAGCAGTTCTTC. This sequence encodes CASRSDPPKRALYNEQFF.

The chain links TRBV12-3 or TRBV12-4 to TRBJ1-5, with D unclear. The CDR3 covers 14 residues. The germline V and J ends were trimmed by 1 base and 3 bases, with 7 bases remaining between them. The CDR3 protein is CASSLGGPNQPQHF. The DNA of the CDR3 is TGTGCCAGCAGTTTAGGTGGGCCCAATCAGCCCCAGCATTTT.

CDR3 DNA: TGCAGTGCTAGAGGTCTCAGAGGCTACACCTTC. Residues: CSARGLRGYTF. This chain uses TRBV20-1 with TRBJ1-2, with D unresolved. This CDR3 has 11 amino acids. In germline, CDR1 is DFQATT, CDR2 SNEGSKA (reference sequence). V gave up 1 base and J gave up 8 bases, with 8 bases separating them.

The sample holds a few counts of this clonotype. This CDR3 reads CAWTPLAGRGEQYF. The CDR3 region has the DNA TGTGCCTGGACACCACTAGCGGGACGAGGGGAGCAGTACTTC. J is TRBJ2-7 and V is TRBV30; the match to TRBD2 covers 10 bases. The CDR3 loop spans 14 amino acids. Germline V CDR1 and CDR2: GTSNPN, SVGIG (reference sequence). With V trimmed by 4 bases and J by 7 bases, 10 bases remained unmatched.

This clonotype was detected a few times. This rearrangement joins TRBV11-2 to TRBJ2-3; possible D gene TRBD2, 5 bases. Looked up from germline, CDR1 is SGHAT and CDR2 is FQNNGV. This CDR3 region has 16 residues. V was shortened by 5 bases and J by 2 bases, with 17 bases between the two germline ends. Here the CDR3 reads CASSPQGAALTDTQYF. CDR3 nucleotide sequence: TGTGCCAGCAGCCCCCAAGGAGCGGCGCTCACAGATACGCAGTATTTT.

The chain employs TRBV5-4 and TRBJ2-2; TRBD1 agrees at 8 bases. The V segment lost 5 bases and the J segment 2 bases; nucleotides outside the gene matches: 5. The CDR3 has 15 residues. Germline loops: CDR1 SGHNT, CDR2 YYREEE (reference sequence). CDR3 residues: CASSVGQGNTGELFF. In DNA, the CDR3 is TGTGCCAGCAGTGTTGGACAGGGTAACACCGGGGAGCTGTTTTTT.

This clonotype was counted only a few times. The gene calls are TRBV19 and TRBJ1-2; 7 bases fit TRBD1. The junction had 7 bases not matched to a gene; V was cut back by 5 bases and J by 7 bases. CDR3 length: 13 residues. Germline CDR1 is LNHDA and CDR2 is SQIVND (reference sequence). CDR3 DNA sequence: TGTGCCAGTAGTGCCGACAGGGTTACTGGCTACACCTTC. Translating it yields CASSADRVTGYTF.

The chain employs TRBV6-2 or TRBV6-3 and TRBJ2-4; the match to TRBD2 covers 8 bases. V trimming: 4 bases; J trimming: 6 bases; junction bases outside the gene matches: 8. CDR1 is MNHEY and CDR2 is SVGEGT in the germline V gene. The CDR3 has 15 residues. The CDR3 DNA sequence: TGTGCCAGCAGTTCCGGGAGGGGTAGAGCAAACATTCAGTACTTC. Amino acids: CASSSGRGRANIQYF.

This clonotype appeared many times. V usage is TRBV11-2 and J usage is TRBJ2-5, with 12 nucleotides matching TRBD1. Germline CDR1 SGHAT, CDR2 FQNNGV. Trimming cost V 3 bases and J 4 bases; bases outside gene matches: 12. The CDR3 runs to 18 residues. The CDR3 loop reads CASSLTGTGGARGETQYF. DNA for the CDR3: TGTGCCAGCAGCTTGACCGGGACAGGGGGCGCGAGGGGAGAGACCCAGTACTTC.

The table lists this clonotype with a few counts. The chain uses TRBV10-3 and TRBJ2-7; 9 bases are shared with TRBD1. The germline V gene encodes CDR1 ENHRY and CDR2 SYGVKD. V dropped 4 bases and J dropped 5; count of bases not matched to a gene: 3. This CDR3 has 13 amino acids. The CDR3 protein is CAISGQGGNEQYF. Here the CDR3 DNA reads TGTGCCATCAGTGGACAGGGGGGGAACGAGCAGTACTTC.

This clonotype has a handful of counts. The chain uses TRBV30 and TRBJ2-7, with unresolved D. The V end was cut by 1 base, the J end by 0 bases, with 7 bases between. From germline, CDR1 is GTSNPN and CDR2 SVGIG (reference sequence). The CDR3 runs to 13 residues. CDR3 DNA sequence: TGTGCCTGGAGTGGGGCGGTCTCCTACGAGCAGTACTTC. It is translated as CAWSGAVSYEQYF.

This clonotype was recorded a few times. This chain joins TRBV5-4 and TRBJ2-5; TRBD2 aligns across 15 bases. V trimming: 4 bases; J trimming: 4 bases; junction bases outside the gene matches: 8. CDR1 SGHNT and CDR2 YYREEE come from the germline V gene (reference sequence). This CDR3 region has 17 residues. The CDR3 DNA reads TGTGCCAGCAGCATAGGACTAGCGGGAGGGCCCTCAGAGACCCAGTACTTC. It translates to CASSIGLAGGPSETQYF.

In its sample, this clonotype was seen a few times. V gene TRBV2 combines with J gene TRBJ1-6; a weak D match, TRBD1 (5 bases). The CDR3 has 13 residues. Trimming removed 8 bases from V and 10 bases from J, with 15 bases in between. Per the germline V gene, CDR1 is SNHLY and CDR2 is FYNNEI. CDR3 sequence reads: CASGTLEVSPLHF. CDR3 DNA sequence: TGTGCCAGCGGGACTCTTGAAGTCTCACCCCTCCACTTT.

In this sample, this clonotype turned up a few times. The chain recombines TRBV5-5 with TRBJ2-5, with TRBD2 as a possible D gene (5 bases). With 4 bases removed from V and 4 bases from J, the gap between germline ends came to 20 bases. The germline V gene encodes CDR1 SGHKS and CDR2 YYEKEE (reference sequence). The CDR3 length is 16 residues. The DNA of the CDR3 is TGTGCCAGCAGCCCGCCGGTCCGGGGAGAAGGAGAGACCCAGTACTTC. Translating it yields CASSPPVRGEGETQYF.

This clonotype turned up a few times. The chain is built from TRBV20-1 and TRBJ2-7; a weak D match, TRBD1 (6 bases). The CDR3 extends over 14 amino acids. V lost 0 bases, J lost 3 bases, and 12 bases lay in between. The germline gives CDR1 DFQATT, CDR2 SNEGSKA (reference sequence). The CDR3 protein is CSARDFGGGYEQYF. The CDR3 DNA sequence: TGCAGTGCTAGAGATTTTGGGGGCGGCTACGAGCAGTACTTC.

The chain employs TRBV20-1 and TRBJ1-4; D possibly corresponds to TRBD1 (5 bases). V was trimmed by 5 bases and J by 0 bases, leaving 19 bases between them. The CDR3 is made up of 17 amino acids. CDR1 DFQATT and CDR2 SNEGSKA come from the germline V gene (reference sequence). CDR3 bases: TGCAGTGCTGGGACTTCGGGGAACCCTTCAACTAATGAAAAACTGTTTTTT. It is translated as CSAGTSGNPSTNEKLFF.

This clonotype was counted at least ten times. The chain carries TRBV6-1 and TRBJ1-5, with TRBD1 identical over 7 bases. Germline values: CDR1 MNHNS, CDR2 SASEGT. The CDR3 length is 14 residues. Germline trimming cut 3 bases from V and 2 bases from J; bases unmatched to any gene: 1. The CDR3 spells CASSDQGGNQPQHF. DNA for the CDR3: TGTGCCAGCAGTGATCAGGGGGGCAATCAGCCCCAGCATTTT.

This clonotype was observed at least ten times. The CDR3, as DNA: TGTGCCAGCAGACTCAACCCTTTTTATGAGCAGTTCTTC. Translating it yields CASRLNPFYEQFF. The chain joins TRBV12-3 or TRBV12-4 to TRBJ2-1, with D uncertain. The CDR3 loop spans 13 amino acids. Trimming took 6 bases from V and 8 from J, leaving 14 bases between them.

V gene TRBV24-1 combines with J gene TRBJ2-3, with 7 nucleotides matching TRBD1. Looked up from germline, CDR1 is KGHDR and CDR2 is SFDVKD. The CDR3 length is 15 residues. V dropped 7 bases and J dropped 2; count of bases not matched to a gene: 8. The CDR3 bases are TGTGCCACCAGCGACCGACAGGGAAACACAGATACGCAGTATTTT. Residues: CATSDRQGNTDTQYF.

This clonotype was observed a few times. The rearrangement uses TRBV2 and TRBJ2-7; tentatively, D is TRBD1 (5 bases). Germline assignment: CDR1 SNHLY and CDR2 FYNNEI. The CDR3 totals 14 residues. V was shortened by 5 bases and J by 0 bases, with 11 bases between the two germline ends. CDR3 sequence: CASSSVGVSYEQYF. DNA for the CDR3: TGTGCCAGCAGTTCCGTAGGGGTCTCCTACGAGCAGTACTTC. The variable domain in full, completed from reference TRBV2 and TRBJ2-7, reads EPEVTQTPSHQVTQMGQEVILRCVPISNHLYFYWYRQILGQKVEFLVSFYNNEISEKSEIFDDQFSVERPDGSNFTLKIRSTKLEDSAMYFCASSSVGVSYEQYFGPGTRLTVT.

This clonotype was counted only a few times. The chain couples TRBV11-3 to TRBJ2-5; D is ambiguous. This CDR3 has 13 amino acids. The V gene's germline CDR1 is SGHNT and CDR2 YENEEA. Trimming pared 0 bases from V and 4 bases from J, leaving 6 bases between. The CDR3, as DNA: TGTGCCAGCAGCTTAGATCAACGAGAGACCCAGTACTTC. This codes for CASSLDQRETQYF.

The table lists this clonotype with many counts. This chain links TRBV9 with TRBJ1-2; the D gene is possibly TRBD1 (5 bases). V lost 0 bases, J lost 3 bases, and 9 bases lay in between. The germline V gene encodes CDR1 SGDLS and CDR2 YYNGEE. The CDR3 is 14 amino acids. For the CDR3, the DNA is TGTGCCAGCAGCGTAGGGGAGGGACACTATGGCTACACCTTC. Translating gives CASSVGEGHYGYTF.

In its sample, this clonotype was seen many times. The CDR3 here is CASSLEGAYGANVLTF. In nucleotides, the CDR3 is TGCGCCAGCAGCTTGGAAGGGGCGTACGGGGCCAACGTCCTGACTTTC. The chain combines TRBV5-1 with TRBJ2-6, with TRBD1 as a possible D gene (5 bases). V was pared by 0 bases and J by 4 bases, with 11 bases between. Per germline, CDR1 SGHRS and CDR2 YFSETQ. CDR3 length: 16 residues. Using reference TRBV5-1 and TRBJ2-6 for the parts outside the CDR3, the full variable domain is KAGVTQTPRYLIKTRGQQVTLSCSPISGHRSVSWYQQTPGQGLQFLFEYFSETQRNKGNFPGRFSGRQFSNSRSEMNVSTLELGDSALYLCASSLEGAYGANVLTFGAGSRLTVL.

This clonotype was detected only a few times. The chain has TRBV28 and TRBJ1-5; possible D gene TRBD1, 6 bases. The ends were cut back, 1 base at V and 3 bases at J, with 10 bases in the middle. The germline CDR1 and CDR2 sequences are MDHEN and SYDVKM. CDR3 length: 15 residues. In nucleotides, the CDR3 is TGTGCCAGCAGTTTATCAGGGGCGTTCAATCAGCCCCAGCATTTT. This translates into CASSLSGAFNQPQHF.

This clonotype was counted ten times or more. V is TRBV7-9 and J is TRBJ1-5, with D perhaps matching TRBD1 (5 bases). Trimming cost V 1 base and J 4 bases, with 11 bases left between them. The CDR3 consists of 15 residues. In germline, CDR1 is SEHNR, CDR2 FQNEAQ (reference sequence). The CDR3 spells CASSLEGRLNQPQHF. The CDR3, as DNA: TGTGCCAGCAGCTTAGAGGGGAGGCTAAATCAGCCCCAGCATTTT.

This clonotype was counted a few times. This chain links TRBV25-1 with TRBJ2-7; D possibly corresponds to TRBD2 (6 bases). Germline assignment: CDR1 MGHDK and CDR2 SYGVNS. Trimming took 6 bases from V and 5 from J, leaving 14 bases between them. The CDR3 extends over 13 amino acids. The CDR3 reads CASSRRALDEQYF. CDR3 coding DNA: TGTGCCAGCAGCCGGAGGGCCCTGGACGAGCAGTACTTC.

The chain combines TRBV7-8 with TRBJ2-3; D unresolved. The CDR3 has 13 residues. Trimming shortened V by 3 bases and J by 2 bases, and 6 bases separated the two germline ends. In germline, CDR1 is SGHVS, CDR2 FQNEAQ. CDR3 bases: TGTGCCAGCAGCTTCCTAGACACAGATACGCAGTATTTT. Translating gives CASSFLDTDTQYF.

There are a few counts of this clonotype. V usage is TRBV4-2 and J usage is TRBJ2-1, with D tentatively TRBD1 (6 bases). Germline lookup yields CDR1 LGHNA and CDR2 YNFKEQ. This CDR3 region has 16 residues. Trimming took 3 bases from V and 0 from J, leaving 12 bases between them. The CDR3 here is CASSQDSGISYNEQFF. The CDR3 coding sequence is TGTGCCAGCAGCCAGGACAGTGGAATCTCCTACAATGAGCAGTTCTTC.

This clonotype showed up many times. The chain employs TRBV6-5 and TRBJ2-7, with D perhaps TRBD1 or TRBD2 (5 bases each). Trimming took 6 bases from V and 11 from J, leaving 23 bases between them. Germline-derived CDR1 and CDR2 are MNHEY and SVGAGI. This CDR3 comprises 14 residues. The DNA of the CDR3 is TGTGCCAGCAGGCCTATCGGGACGGCCCTACAAAAGTACTTC. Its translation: CASRPIGTALQKYF.